These 22 T cell receptor beta chains were sequenced from one sample in a study of CD8+ T cells in alopecia areata. RNA was isolated and reverse transcribed to cDNA, the sequencing template. The repertoire was sequenced with immunoSEQ multiplex PCR; TCRdb's copy has only in-frame clones and lacks some. The repertoire holds around 140,000 clones, with about 86% as singletons. The treatment was: oral pan-JAK inhibitor, 5-10 mg twice daily. The input for sequencing was CD8+ T cells sorted from blood, taken at week 4, from a patient treated with tofacitinib. All receptors derive from a human donor with alopecia areata.

This clone was counted between two and nine times. The gene calls are TRBV29-1 and TRBJ2-3; D might be TRBD2 (6 bases). Germline values: CDR1 SQVTM, CDR2 ANQGSEA. The V end was cut by 0 bases, the J end by 8 bases, with 9 bases between. The CDR3 sequence is 12 residues long. The CDR3 loop is CSVEDYGGTQYF. CDR3 DNA: TGCAGCGTTGAAGATTACGGGGGTACGCAGTATTTT.

The rearrangement uses TRBV19 and TRBJ1-3, with D hard to call. CDR3 length: 18 amino acids. From germline, CDR1 is LNHDA and CDR2 SQIVND (reference sequence). Trimming stripped 1 base from V and 4 bases from J, with 20 bases between. The CDR3 spells CASSIGALPADLGNTIYF. The CDR3 DNA is TGTGCCAGTAGTATAGGAGCCCTACCCGCGGACTTGGGAAACACCATATATTTT.

The genes are TRBV13 and TRBJ2-7, with TRBD2 matching over 7 bases. This CDR3 contains 13 residues. Per germline, CDR1 PRHDT and CDR2 FYEKMQ (reference sequence). The junction had 4 bases not matched to a gene; V was cut back by 3 bases and J by 5 bases. The CDR3: CASSFRGVDEQYF. CDR3 DNA: TGTGCCAGCAGCTTCCGGGGGGTGGACGAGCAGTACTTC.

The chain is built from TRBV7-6 and TRBJ2-3; D perhaps matches TRBD2 (5 bases). V lost 1 base to trimming and J lost 0 bases, with 14 bases between them. The CDR3 is made up of 17 amino acids. CDR1 and CDR2 (germline): SGHVS, FNYEAQ. The CDR3 reads CASSLGVGAASTDTQYF. CDR3 nucleotide sequence: TGTGCCAGCAGCTTAGGGGTCGGAGCGGCTAGCACAGATACGCAGTATTTT. Together with reference TRBV7-6 and TRBJ2-3, the CDR3 gives the full variable domain: GAGVSQSPRYKVTKRGQDVALRCDPISGHVSLYWYRQALGQGPEFLTYFNYEAQQDKSGLPNDRFSAERPEGSISTLTIQRTEQRDSAMYRCASSLGVGAASTDTQYFGPGTRLTVL.

The chain is built from TRBV5-4 and TRBJ1-1, with no clear D. Trimming took 5 bases from V and 1 from J, leaving 6 bases between them. The CDR3 runs 12 residues. Germline V gene sequence: CDR1 SGHNT, CDR2 YYREEE (reference sequence). The CDR3 nucleotides are TGTGCCAGCAGGAGAGAGAACACTGAAGCTTTCTTT. Amino acid sequence: CASRRENTEAFF.

This chain joins TRBV7-9 and TRBJ1-1; possible D gene TRBD1, 6 bases. Trimming took 4 bases from V and 7 from J, leaving 10 bases between them. The V gene's germline CDR1 is SEHNR and CDR2 FQNEAQ (reference sequence). The length of the CDR3 is 12 residues. The CDR3 nucleotides read TGTGCCAGCAGCTCGACAGGAGTTGAAGCTTTCTTT. This sequence encodes CASSSTGVEAFF.

This CDR3 reads CASSHGQSAYEQYF. The CDR3 DNA follows: TGCGCCAGCAGCCACGGACAATCAGCCTACGAGCAGTACTTC. The chain carries TRBV4-1 and TRBJ2-7, with a weak D call TRBD1 (5 bases). CDR1 is MGHRA and CDR2 is YSYEKL in the germline V gene. CDR3 length: 14 amino acids. Trimming left V 3 bases short and J 2 bases short, with 11 bases between.

The chain uses TRBV2 and TRBJ2-7; either TRBD1 or TRBD2 may fit D (5 bases each). The CDR3 runs 15 residues. Germline loops: CDR1 SNHLY, CDR2 FYNNEI. V dropped 2 bases and J dropped 2 bases, with 13 bases sitting between them. The DNA for the CDR3 is TGTGCCAGCAGTGAAATGGGGGATATAACCTACGAGCAGTACTTC. Its translation is CASSEMGDITYEQYF.

V usage is TRBV6-1 and J usage is TRBJ2-7, with a weak D call TRBD1 (6 bases). Trimming took off 4 bases at V and 1 base at J, with 11 bases between the two ends. Germline CDR1 MNHNS, CDR2 SASEGT. The CDR3 is 14 residues long. The CDR3 DNA follows: TGTGCCAGCAGTGTCCGACAGGCTTCCTACGAGCAGTACTTC. This sequence encodes CASSVRQASYEQYF.

The genes are TRBV4-1 and TRBJ2-7; the D is unclear. Trimming removed 0 bases from V and 2 bases from J, with 8 bases in between. Germline V CDR1 and CDR2: MGHRA, YSYEKL. The CDR3 is made up of 14 amino acids. The CDR3 region is CASSQDLQAYEQYF. The CDR3 DNA reads TGCGCCAGCAGCCAAGATCTTCAGGCCTACGAGCAGTACTTC.

The chain carries TRBV27 and TRBJ2-3; 7 bases map to TRBD1. CDR3 length: 16 amino acids. Germline CDR1 reads MNHEY; CDR2 reads SMNVEV (reference sequence). V lost 6 bases to trimming and J lost 2 bases; unmatched junction nucleotides: 11. Here the CDR3 DNA reads TGTGCCAGCAGCCAATGGGACAGCGAGGTCACAGATACGCAGTATTTT. It specifies CASSQWDSEVTDTQYF.

J is TRBJ2-1 and V is TRBV6-1; TRBD2 aligns across 7 bases. The ends lost 4 bases at V and 7 bases at J; junction bases unmatched: 13. The CDR3 sequence is 16 residues long. CDR1 is MNHNS, CDR2 SASEGT, per germline. CDR3 protein: CASSVWGRALGNEQFF. The CDR3 DNA reads TGTGCCAGCAGTGTATGGGGGAGGGCCCTGGGGAATGAGCAGTTCTTC.

The chain is built from TRBV23-1 and TRBJ2-1, with unresolved D. TRBV23-1 is designated an ORF whose function remains uncertain. The CDR3 has 12 residues. Trimming stripped 4 bases from V and 8 bases from J, with 9 bases between. CDR3: CASSPPWDEQFF. CDR3 nucleotide sequence: TGCGCCAGCAGTCCTCCTTGGGATGAGCAGTTCTTC.

The chain recombines TRBV29-1 with TRBJ1-5; D possibly corresponds to TRBD1 (5 bases). Trimming took off 4 bases at V and 7 bases at J, with 14 bases between the two ends. The CDR3 has 13 residues. Germline loops: CDR1 SQVTM, CDR2 ANQGSEA. CDR3 coding DNA: TGCAGCGTTGTAACTGGAGACAGCCAGCCCCAGCATTTT. Its translation: CSVVTGDSQPQHF.

This chain links TRBV19 with TRBJ1-1, with D unclear. The germline V and J ends were trimmed by 1 base and 10 bases, with 10 bases remaining between them. Germline lookup yields CDR1 LNHDA and CDR2 SQIVND (reference sequence). The CDR3 length is 12 residues. The CDR3 DNA reads TGTGCCAGTAGTATAGGGGAAACGGGAGCTTTCTTT. Residues: CASSIGETGAFF. Full variable domain (rest looked up from reference TRBV19 and TRBJ1-1): DGGITQSPKYLFRKEGQNVTLSCEQNLNHDAMYWYRQDPGQGLRLIYYSQIVNDFQKGDIAEGYSVSREKKESFPLTVTSAQKNPTAFYLCASSIGETGAFFGQGTRLTVV.

This clone occurred a few times. The rearrangement joins TRBV7-8 to TRBJ2-7; D possibly corresponds to TRBD2 (5 bases). Germline-derived CDR1 and CDR2 are SGHVS and FQNEAQ. CDR3 length equals 16 residues. V dropped 2 bases and J dropped 5 bases, with 19 bases sitting between them. The CDR3 loop is CASSLRSRGQEDEQYF. The CDR3, as DNA: TGTGCCAGCAGCTTACGGAGTCGCGGTCAGGAGGACGAGCAGTACTTC.

The chain carries TRBV29-1 and TRBJ2-7; D perhaps matches TRBD1 (6 bases). The ends were cut back, 1 base at V and 3 bases at J, with 13 bases in the middle. The germline V gene has CDR1 SQVTM and CDR2 ANQGSEA. This CDR3 contains 14 residues. CDR3 sequence reads: CSVEGLPGVYEQYF. The CDR3 region has the DNA TGCAGCGTTGAAGGACTACCAGGGGTCTACGAGCAGTACTTC.

The chain carries TRBV10-3 and TRBJ2-1; 10 nucleotides line up with TRBD2. The CDR3 covers 15 residues. CDR1 and CDR2 (germline): ENHRY, SYGVKD. V shed 6 bases and J 0 bases; nucleotides not matched to a gene: 2. The CDR3 spells CAIRASGSSYNEQFF. CDR3 sequence (DNA): TGTGCCATCAGGGCTAGCGGGAGCTCCTACAATGAGCAGTTCTTC.

In its sample, this clone was seen once. The chain links TRBV7-9 to TRBJ2-7, with TRBD1 matching 9 bases. This CDR3 has 15 amino acids. Trimming cost V 5 bases and J 5 bases; bases outside gene matches: 10. The germline V gene has CDR1 SEHNR and CDR2 FQNEAQ (reference sequence). CDR3 sequence: CASSPLGTGYNEQYF. CDR3 DNA sequence: TGTGCCAGCAGCCCTCTTGGGACAGGGTACAACGAGCAGTACTTC.

The J gene is TRBJ2-2, the V gene TRBV5-6; no clear D. This CDR3 spans 15 amino acids. V lost 4 bases and J lost 1, with 11 bases in between. Germline V gene data show CDR1 as SGHDT and CDR2 as YYEEEE. The CDR3, as DNA: TGTGCCAGCAGCCTGGAGATGGGGAACACCGGGGAGCTGTTTTTT. Translating it yields CASSLEMGNTGELFF.

Written as DNA, the CDR3 is TGTGCCAGCAGTCCCCCAGGGGATGAGCAGTTCTTC. Its protein is CASSPPGDEQFF. This rearrangement joins TRBV11-2 to TRBJ2-1, with D possibly being TRBD1 (6 bases). This CDR3 is 12 amino acids long. Germline loops: CDR1 SGHAT, CDR2 FQNNGV. Trimming left V 6 bases short and J 8 bases short, with 11 bases between.

The gene calls are TRBV2 and TRBJ2-1; TRBD2 agrees at 11 bases. From germline, CDR1 is SNHLY and CDR2 FYNNEI. The CDR3 sequence is 13 residues long. The J segment lost 12 bases and the V segment lost 7 bases, leaving 8 bases of the junction unmatched. This chain's CDR3 is CASNPTSGMGQFF. In DNA form, the CDR3 reads TGTGCCAGCAACCCGACTAGCGGGATGGGGCAGTTCTTC. Complete variable domain (other parts from reference TRBV2 and TRBJ2-1): EPEVTQTPSHQVTQMGQEVILRCVPISNHLYFYWYRQILGQKVEFLVSFYNNEISEKSEIFDDQFSVERPDGSNFTLKIRSTKLEDSAMYFCASNPTSGMGQFFGPGTRLTVL.